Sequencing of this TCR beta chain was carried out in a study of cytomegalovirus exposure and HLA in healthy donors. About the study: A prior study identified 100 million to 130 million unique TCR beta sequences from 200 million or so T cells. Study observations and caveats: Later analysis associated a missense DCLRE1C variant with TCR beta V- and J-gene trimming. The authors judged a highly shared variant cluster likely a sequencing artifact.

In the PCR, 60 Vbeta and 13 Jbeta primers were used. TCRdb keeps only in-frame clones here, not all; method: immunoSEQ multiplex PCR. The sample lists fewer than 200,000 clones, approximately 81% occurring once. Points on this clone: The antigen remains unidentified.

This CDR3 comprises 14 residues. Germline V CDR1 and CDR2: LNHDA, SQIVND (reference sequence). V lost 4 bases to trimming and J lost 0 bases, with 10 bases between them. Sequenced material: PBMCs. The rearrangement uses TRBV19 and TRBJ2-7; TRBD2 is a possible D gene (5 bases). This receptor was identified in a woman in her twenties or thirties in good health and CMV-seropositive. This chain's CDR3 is CASSTVATSYEQYF. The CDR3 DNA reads TGTGCCAGTAGTACAGTAGCGACCTCCTACGAGCAGTACTTC.